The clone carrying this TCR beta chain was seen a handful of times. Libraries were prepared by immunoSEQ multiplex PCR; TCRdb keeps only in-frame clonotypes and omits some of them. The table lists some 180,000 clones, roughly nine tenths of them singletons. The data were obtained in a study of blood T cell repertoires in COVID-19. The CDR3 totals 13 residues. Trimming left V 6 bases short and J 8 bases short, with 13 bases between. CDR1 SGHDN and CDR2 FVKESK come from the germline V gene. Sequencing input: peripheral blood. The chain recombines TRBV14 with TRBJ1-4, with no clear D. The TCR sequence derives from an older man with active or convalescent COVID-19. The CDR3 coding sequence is TGTGCCAGCAGACCCAGTACCAAGGAAAAACTGTTTTTT. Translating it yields CASRPSTKEKLFF.